The 10 T cell receptor beta chains below were found in one sample sequenced in a study of T cells after yellow fever vaccination. TCRdb ran MiXCR on the 5' RACE reads and lists one entry per CDR3 protein. The table records about 340,000 distinct CDR3 sequences, 8.7% of them present only once. Source: PBMCs, taken on the day of the first yellow fever vaccination. The receptor source for this set is a man between 18 and 29 years old who received the YFV17D yellow fever vaccine.

This clonotype was counted between two and nine times. This sequence joins TRBV3-1 and TRBJ1-1; D remains unclear. The CDR3 is 12 amino acids. CDR1 and CDR2 from the germline V gene are LGHDT and YNNKEL (reference sequence). V was clipped by 8 bases and J by 6 bases, with 13 bases between them. The CDR3 loop is CASSSGVAEAFF. In nucleotides, the CDR3 is TGTGCCAGCTCTTCGGGAGTTGCTGAAGCTTTCTTT.

The chain carries TRBV5-1 and TRBJ2-6; either TRBD1 or TRBD2 may supply D (5 bases each). V was shortened by 0 bases and J by 4 bases, with 8 bases between the two germline ends. The CDR3 is 15 residues long. Germline values: CDR1 SGHRS, CDR2 YFSETQ. The CDR3 region has the DNA TGCGCCAGCAGCTTGGAAGGGGACGGGGCCAACGTCCTGACTTTC. It codes for CASSLEGDGANVLTF.

V and J are TRBV7-2 and TRBJ2-1; 12 bases map to TRBD2. Losses at the gene ends were 3 bases for V and 2 bases for J; bases not matched to a gene: 5. Looked up from germline, CDR1 is SGHTA and CDR2 is FQGNSA. CDR3 size: 17 residues. The chain's CDR3 is CASSFGLAGNPYNEQFF. CDR3 in DNA: TGTGCCAGCAGCTTCGGACTAGCGGGGAACCCCTACAATGAGCAGTTCTTC.

V gene TRBV7-2 combines with J gene TRBJ2-2; tentative D call: TRBD2 (5 bases). V lost 3 bases and J lost 5, with 7 bases in between. From germline, CDR1 is SGHTA and CDR2 FQGNSA. This CDR3 is built from 13 residues. CDR3 sequence (DNA): TGTGCCAGCAGCTTCAGCGGTACCGGGGAGCTGTTTTTT. Amino acids: CASSFSGTGELFF.

This CDR3 reads CASLHWTGRSGNTIYF. CDR3 nucleotides: TGTGCCAGCCTCCATTGGACAGGCCGCTCTGGAAACACCATATATTTT. The gene calls are TRBV6-2 or TRBV6-3 and TRBJ1-3, with TRBD1 matching over 7 bases. The CDR3 length is 16 residues. Germline V CDR1 and CDR2: MNHEY, SVGEGT. Unmatched junction bases numbered 10, after V lost 8 bases and J lost 0 bases.

This clonotype was recorded at least ten times. CDR3 sequence: CASSTIDRNGELFF. The DNA of the CDR3 is TGTGCCAGCAGCACAATTGACAGGAACGGGGAGCTGTTTTTT. The rearrangement uses TRBV5-5 and TRBJ2-2; maybe TRBD1 (6 bases). Deletions cut 4 bases from V and 7 bases from J, with 14 bases between. The CDR3 totals 14 residues. Germline CDR1 reads SGHKS; CDR2 reads YYEKEE (reference sequence).

The genes are TRBV7-7 and TRBJ2-5, with 7 nucleotides matching TRBD2. CDR1 and CDR2 from the germline V gene are SSHAT and FNYEAQ (reference sequence). J gave up 4 bases and V 1 base, and 6 bases lay outside the gene matches. The CDR3 spans 15 residues. The CDR3 region is CASSLVGGERETQYF. The CDR3 nucleotides are TGTGCCAGCAGCTTAGTGGGGGGGGAGCGAGAGACCCAGTACTTC.

This clonotype was recorded only once. The V and J genes are TRBV5-5 and TRBJ2-7; D might be TRBD2 (6 bases). The V end lost 6 bases, the J end lost 2 bases, and 21 bases lay between the germline ends. Germline CDR1 reads SGHKS; CDR2 reads YYEKEE (reference sequence). This CDR3 spans 16 amino acids. CDR3 in amino acids: CASKSVGGRKPYEQYF. CDR3 coding DNA: TGTGCCAGCAAAAGCGTGGGGGGAAGGAAACCCTACGAGCAGTACTTC.

The CDR3 sequence: CASSLAGGLNTGELFF. Written as DNA, the CDR3 is TGTGCCAGCAGTTTAGCGGGGGGCTTGAACACCGGGGAGCTGTTTTTT. This sequence joins TRBV27 and TRBJ2-2, with TRBD2 matching over 8 bases. This CDR3 is built from 16 residues. V gave up 2 bases and J gave up 1 base; unmatched junction bases: 3. Germline V gene data show CDR1 as MNHEY and CDR2 as SMNVEV (reference sequence).

This clonotype was found a few times. This chain uses TRBV4-2 with TRBJ1-2, with D unresolved. In germline, CDR1 is LGHNA, CDR2 YNFKEQ. V gave up 0 bases and J gave up 8 bases, with 13 bases separating them. The CDR3 totals 14 residues. The DNA of the CDR3 is TGTGCCAGCAGCCAAGATCTAGGGTGGCGGGGCTACACCTTC. Protein product: CASSQDLGWRGYTF.